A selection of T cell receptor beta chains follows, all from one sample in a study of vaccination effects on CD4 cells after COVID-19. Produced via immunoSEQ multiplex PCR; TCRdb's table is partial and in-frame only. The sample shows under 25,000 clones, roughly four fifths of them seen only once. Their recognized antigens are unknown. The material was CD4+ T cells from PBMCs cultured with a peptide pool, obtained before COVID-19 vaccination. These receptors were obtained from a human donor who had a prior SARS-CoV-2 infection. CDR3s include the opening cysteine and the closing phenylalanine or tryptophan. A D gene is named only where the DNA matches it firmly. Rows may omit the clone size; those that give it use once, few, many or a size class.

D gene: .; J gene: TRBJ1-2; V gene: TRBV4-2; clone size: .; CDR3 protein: CASSQDPLTGSGGYTF; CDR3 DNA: TGTGCCAGCAGCCAAGATCCCCTGACAGGTTCCGGGGGCTACACCTTC
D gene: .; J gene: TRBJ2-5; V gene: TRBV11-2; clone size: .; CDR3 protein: CASSLGRETQYF; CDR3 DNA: TGTGCCAGCAGCTTAGGTCGCGAGACCCAGTACTTC
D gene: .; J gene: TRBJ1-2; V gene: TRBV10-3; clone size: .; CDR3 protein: CATYEPKDYGYTF; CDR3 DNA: TGTGCCACCTACGAACCTAAAGACTATGGCTACACCTTC
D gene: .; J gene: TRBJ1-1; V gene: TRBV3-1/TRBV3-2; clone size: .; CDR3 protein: CASSQAIRVTEAFF; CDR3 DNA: TGTGCCAGCAGCCAAGCGATCAGGGTAACTGAAGCTTTCTTT
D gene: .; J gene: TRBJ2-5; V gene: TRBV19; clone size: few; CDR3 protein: CASRRRGQGETQYF; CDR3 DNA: TGTGCCAGCCGCCGCCGGGGGCAGGGAGAGACCCAGTACTTC
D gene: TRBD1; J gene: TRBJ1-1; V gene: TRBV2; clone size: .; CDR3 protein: CASDRGTEAFF; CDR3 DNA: TGTGCCAGCGACAGGGGCACTGAAGCTTTCTTT
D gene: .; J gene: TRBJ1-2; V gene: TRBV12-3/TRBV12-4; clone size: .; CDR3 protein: CASSPTGNYGYTF; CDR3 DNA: TGTGCCAGCAGCCCGACCGGCAACTATGGCTACACCTTC
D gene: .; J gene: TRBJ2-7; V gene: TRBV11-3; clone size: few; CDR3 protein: CASSLDGRMSYEQYF; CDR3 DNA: TGTGCCAGCAGCTTAGACGGGAGAATGTCCTACGAGCAGTACTTC
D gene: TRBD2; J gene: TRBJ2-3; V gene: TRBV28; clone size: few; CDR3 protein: CASRGLRLAGTDTQYF; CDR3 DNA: TGTGCCAGCAGAGGCCTGAGGCTAGCGGGCACAGATACGCAGTATTTT
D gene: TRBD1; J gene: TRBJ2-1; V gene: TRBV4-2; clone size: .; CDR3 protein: CASSQDMRQGDEQFF; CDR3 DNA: TGTGCCAGCAGCCAAGATATGAGACAGGGCGATGAGCAGTTCTTC
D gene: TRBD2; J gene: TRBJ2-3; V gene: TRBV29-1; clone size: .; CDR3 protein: CSVVEQRGAGDTQYF; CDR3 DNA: TGCAGCGTTGTAGAGCAGCGGGGGGCAGGAGATACGCAGTATTTT
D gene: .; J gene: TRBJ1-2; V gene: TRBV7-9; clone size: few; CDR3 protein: CASSLGEWGDYGYTF; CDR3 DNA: TGTGCCAGCAGCTTAGGGGAATGGGGGGACTATGGCTACACCTTC
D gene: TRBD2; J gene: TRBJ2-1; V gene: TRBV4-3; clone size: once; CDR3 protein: CASSQEGLAGVEQFF; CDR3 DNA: TGCGCCAGCAGCCAGGAGGGACTAGCGGGAGTTGAGCAGTTCTTC
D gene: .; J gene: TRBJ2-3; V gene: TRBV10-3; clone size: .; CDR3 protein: CAISEFLQATLTTQYF; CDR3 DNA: TGTGCCATCAGTGAGTTCTTGCAGGCAACCCTTACTACGCAGTATTTT
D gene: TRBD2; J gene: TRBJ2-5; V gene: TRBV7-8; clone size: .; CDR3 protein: CASSLSVTSGGWETQYF; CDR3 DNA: TGTGCCAGCAGCTTAAGCGTGACTAGCGGGGGCTGGGAGACCCAGTACTTC
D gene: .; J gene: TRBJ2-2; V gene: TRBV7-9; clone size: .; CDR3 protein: CASTFRGPWAAGELFF; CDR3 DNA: TGTGCCAGCACCTTCAGAGGACCTTGGGCCGCCGGGGAGCTGTTTTTT
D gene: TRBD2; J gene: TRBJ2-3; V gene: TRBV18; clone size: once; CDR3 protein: CASSPETSGPSAHYTDTQYF; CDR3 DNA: TGTGCCAGCTCACCAGAGACTAGCGGCCCGTCCGCCCACTACACAGATACGCAGTATTTT
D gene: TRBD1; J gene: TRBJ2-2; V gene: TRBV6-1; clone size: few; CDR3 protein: CASSGGTGGFVGELFF; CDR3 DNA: TGTGCCAGCAGTGGGGGGACAGGGGGCTTTGTCGGGGAGCTGTTTTTT
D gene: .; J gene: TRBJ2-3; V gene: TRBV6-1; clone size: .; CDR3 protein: CASSEAGFSTDTQYF; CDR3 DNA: TGTGCCAGCAGTGAAGCGGGGTTTAGCACAGATACGCAGTATTTT
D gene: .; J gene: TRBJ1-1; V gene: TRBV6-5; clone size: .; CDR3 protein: CASHGAGGGTEAFF; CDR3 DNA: TGTGCCAGCCACGGGGCGGGTGGGGGCACTGAAGCTTTCTTT
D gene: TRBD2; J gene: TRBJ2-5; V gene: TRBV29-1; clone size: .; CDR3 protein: CSAGLAGGRTQYF; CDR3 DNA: TGCAGCGCCGGACTAGCGGGGGGCCGGACCCAGTACTTC
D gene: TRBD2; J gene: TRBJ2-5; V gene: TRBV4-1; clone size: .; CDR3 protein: CASSPLNSSGGEETQYF; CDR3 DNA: TGCGCCAGCAGCCCCCTAAATTCTAGCGGGGGGGAAGAGACCCAGTACTTC
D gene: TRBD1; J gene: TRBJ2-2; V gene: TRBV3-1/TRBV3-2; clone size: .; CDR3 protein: CASSLRQGGSGELFF; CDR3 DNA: TGTGCCAGCAGCCTTCGACAGGGCGGGTCCGGGGAGCTGTTTTTT
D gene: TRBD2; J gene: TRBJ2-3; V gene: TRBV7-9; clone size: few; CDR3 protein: CASSLSTGGQADTQYF; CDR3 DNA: TGTGCCAGCAGCTTATCAACGGGGGGGCAGGCAGATACGCAGTATTTT
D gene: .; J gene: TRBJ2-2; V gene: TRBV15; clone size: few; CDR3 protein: CATSRDSQGHNTGELFF; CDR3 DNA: TGTGCCACCAGCAGAGATTCTCAGGGTCATAACACCGGGGAGCTGTTTTTT
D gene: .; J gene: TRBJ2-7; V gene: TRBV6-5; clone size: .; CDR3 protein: CASSRTYDSYEQYF; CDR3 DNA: TGTGCCAGCAGTCGGACTTACGACTCCTACGAGCAGTACTTC
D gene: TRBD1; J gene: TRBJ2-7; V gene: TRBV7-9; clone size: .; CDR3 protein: CASSRQGSYEQYF; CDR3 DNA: TGTGCCAGCAGCCGACAGGGCTCCTACGAGCAGTACTTC
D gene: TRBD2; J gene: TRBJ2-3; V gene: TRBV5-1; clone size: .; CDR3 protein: CASSSRGGADTQYF; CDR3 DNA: TGCGCCAGCAGCTCCCGGGGGGGCGCAGATACGCAGTATTTT
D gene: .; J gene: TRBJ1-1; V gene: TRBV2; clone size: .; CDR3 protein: CASTPPAGSTEAFF; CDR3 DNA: TGTGCCAGCACCCCCCCCGCAGGGAGCACTGAAGCTTTCTTT
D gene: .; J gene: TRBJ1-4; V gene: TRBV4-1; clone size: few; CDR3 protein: CASSQDQSIGEKLFF; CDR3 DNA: TGCGCCAGCAGCCAAGATCAGAGTATCGGGGAAAAACTGTTTTTT
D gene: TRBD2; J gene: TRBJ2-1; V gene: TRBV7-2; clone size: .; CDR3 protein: CASSLSLAGYNEQFF; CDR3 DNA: TGTGCCAGCAGCTTATCCCTAGCGGGGTACAATGAGCAGTTCTTC
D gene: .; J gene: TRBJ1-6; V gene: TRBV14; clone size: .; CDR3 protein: CASRTGIEGSPLHF; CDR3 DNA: TGTGCCAGCAGGACCGGGATAGAGGGTTCACCCCTCCACTTT
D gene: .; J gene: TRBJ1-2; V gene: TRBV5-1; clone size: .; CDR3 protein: CASSLYKVPGYGYTF; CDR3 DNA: TGCGCCAGCAGCCTTTACAAGGTGCCGGGCTATGGCTACACCTTC
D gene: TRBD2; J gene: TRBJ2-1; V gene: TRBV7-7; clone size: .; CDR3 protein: CASSLEVAGGTYNEQFF; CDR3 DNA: TGTGCTAGCAGCTTAGAGGTAGCGGGGGGGACCTACAATGAGCAGTTCTTC
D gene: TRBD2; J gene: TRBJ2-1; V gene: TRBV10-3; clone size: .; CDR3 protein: CAIRGTSGSVDEQFF; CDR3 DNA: TGTGCCATCAGGGGGACTAGCGGGAGTGTAGATGAGCAGTTCTTC
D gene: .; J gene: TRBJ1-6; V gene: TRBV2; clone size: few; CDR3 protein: CASSDNWGSALHF; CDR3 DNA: TGTGCCAGCAGTGATAACTGGGGTTCGGCCCTCCACTTT
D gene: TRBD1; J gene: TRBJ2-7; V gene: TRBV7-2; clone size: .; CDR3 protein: CASSFLGGTGAYEQYF; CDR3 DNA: TGTGCCAGCAGCTTTCTTGGCGGGACAGGGGCCTACGAGCAGTACTTC
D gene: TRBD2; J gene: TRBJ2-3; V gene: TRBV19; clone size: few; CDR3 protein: CASSYPSGSSDTQYF; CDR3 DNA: TGTGCCAGTAGTTACCCTAGCGGGAGCTCAGATACGCAGTATTTT
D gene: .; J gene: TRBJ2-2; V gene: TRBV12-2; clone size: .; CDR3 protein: CASRLGTSGGARGTGELFF; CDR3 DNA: TGTGCAAGTCGCTTAGGGACTAGCGGGGGGGCGCGTGGCACCGGGGAGCTGTTTTTT
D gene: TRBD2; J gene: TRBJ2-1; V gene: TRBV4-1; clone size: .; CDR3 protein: CASSPILAGGYNEQFF; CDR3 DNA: TGCGCCAGCAGCCCGATACTAGCGGGAGGGTACAATGAGCAGTTCTTC
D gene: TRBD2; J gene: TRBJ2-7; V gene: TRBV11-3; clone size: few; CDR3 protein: CASSSGLAGNEQYF; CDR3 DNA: TGTGCCAGCAGCTCGGGACTAGCGGGTAACGAGCAGTACTTC
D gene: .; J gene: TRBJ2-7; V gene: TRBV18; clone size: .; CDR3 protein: CASSPAARTGEQYF; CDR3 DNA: TGTGCCAGCTCACCGGCCGCCAGGACGGGCGAGCAGTACTTC
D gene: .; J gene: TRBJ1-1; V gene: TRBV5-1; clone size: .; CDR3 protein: CASSVGDMNTEAFF; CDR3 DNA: TGCGCCAGCAGCGTTGGGGATATGAACACTGAAGCTTTCTTT